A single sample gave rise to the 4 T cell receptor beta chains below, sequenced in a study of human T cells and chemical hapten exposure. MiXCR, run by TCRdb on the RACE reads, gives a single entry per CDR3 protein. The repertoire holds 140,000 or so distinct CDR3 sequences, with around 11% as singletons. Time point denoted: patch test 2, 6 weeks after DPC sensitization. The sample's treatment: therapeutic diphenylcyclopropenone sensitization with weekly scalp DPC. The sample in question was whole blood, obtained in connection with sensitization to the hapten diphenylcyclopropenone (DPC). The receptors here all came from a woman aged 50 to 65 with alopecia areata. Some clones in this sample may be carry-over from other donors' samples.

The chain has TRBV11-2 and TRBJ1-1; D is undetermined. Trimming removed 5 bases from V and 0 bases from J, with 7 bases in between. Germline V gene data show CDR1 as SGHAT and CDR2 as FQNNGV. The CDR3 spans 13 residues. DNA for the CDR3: TGTGCCAGCAGCCTTGATATGAACACTGAAGCTTTCTTT. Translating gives CASSLDMNTEAFF.

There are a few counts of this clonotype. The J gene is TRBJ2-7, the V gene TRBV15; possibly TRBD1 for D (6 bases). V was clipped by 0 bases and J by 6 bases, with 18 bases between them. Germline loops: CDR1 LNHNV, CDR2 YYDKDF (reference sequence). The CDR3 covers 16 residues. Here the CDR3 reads CATSRESGHMLAEQYF. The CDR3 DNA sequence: TGTGCCACCAGCAGAGAATCGGGACACATGCTAGCCGAGCAGTACTTC. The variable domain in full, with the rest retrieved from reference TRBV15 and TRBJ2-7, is DAMVIQNPRYQVTQFGKPVTLSCSQTLNHNVMYWYQQKSSQAPKLLFHYYDKDFNNEADTPDNFQSRRPNTSFCFLDIRSPGLGDTAMYLCATSRESGHMLAEQYFGPGTRLTVT.

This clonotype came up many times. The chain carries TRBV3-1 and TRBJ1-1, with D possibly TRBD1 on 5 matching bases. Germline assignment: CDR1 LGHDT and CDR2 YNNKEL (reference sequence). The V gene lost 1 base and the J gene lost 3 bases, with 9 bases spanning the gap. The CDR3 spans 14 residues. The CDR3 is CASSQAVRDTEAFF. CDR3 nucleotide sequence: TGTGCCAGCAGCCAAGCCGTCAGGGACACTGAAGCTTTCTTT.

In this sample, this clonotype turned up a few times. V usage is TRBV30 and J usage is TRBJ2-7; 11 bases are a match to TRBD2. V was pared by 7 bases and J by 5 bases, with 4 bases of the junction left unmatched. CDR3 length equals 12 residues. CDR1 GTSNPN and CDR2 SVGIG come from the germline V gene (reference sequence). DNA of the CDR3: TGTGCCTTCGGGACTAGCGGACACGAGCAGTACTTC. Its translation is CAFGTSGHEQYF.